These 31 T cell receptor beta chains were sequenced from one sample in a study of patients and donors after allogeneic stem cell transplantation. TCRdb passed the RT-PCR reads through MiXCR, listing each CDR3 protein once. The sample contains 190,000 or so distinct CDR3 sequences, roughly two fifths of which appear only once. The sequencing input was blood, either unsorted or a sorted T cell fraction (not recorded which). These receptors all stem from a human donor who was either an allogeneic HSCT recipient or a stem cell or donor lymphocyte infusion donor (not recorded which). It is not recorded whose cells these are; they may come from a transplant donor.

This clonotype has just a few counts. V gene TRBV28 combines with J gene TRBJ2-7, with 10 positions matching TRBD1. In germline, CDR1 is MDHEN, CDR2 SYDVKM. There are 14 residues in the CDR3. The V gene end was trimmed by 7 bases and the J gene end by 0 bases; junction bases not matched to a gene: 3. The CDR3 coding sequence is TGTGCCAGCATGCGGGACAGGGGCTCCTACGAGCAGTACTTC. Residues: CASMRDRGSYEQYF.

The chain carries TRBV5-5 and TRBJ2-5, with D hard to call. Trimming shortened V by 2 bases and J by 2 bases, and 10 bases separated the two germline ends. The CDR3 totals 14 residues. Germline-derived CDR1 and CDR2 are SGHKS and YYEKEE (reference sequence). The CDR3 loop reads CASSLWSMQETQYF. DNA of the CDR3: TGTGCCAGCAGCTTATGGAGTATGCAAGAGACCCAGTACTTC.

This chain connects TRBV6-5 to TRBJ1-1, with no clear D. CDR3 length: 15 amino acids. V lost 6 bases to trimming and J lost 4 bases, with 18 bases between them. CDR1 is MNHEY and CDR2 is SVGAGI in the germline V gene. This CDR3 reads CASSRFGARSTEAFF. CDR3 nucleotides: TGTGCCAGCAGCCGCTTTGGTGCACGGAGCACTGAAGCTTTCTTT.

There are a few counts of this clonotype. This sequence joins TRBV6-4 and TRBJ1-6; D gene unclear. The germline V gene has CDR1 MRHNA and CDR2 SNTAGT. Between the trimmed V and J ends, which lost 4 bases and 4 bases, there was a span of 8 bases. The CDR3 runs 14 residues. CDR3 sequence reads: CASSVRGYNSPLHF. DNA of the CDR3: TGTGCCAGCAGTGTTCGAGGTTATAATTCACCCCTCCACTTT.

This chain links TRBV4-2 with TRBJ2-1, with 9 bases that match TRBD2. Unmatched junction bases numbered 10, after V lost 0 bases and J lost 10 bases. The germline V gene encodes CDR1 LGHNA and CDR2 YNFKEQ. The CDR3 covers 16 residues. The CDR3 nucleotides read TGTGCCAGCAGCCAAGATGCGCGGGGGGGCCTGGGAGAGCAGTTCTTC. It codes for CASSQDARGGLGEQFF.

The rearrangement links TRBV29-1 to TRBJ2-7; 7 positions agree with TRBD1. The germline V gene has CDR1 SQVTM and CDR2 ANQGSEA. After removal of 6 bases from V and 3 bases from J, the junction contained 5 bases not matched to a gene. This CDR3 has 12 residues. The CDR3 DNA reads TGCAGCGTCGGGGACAGACTCTACGAGCAGTACTTC. Protein sequence: CSVGDRLYEQYF.

The genes are TRBV5-1 and TRBJ1-2; 9 bases align to TRBD1. The CDR3 is 14 residues long. Looked up from germline, CDR1 is SGHRS and CDR2 is YFSETQ. V lost 4 bases, J lost 4 bases, and 5 bases stayed unmatched. The CDR3 coding sequence is TGCGCCAGCAGCCCCCCGACAGGGGGCTATGGCTACACCTTC. Its protein product is CASSPPTGGYGYTF.

The chain joins TRBV9 to TRBJ1-1; D remains ambiguous. CDR1 SGDLS and CDR2 YYNGEE come from the germline V gene. V lost 4 bases and J lost 3, with 16 bases in between. The CDR3 contains 15 residues. This CDR3 reads CASSPNPGLDTEAFF. The CDR3 region has the DNA TGTGCCAGCAGCCCCAATCCGGGCTTGGACACTGAAGCTTTCTTT. The variable domain in full, completed from reference TRBV9 and TRBJ1-1, reads DSGVTQTPKHLITATGQRVTLRCSPRSGDLSVYWYQQSLDQGLQFLIQYYNGEERAKGNILERFSAQQFPDLHSELNLSSLELGDSALYFCASSPNPGLDTEAFFGQGTRLTVV.

The DNA of the CDR3 is TGTGCCAGCAGCTCCGGACCGTTAGGTTGGGGCTACACCTTC. It translates to CASSSGPLGWGYTF. V and J are TRBV7-9 and TRBJ1-2; D remains ambiguous. Per the germline V gene, CDR1 is SEHNR and CDR2 is FQNEAQ (reference sequence). The V end lost 4 bases, the J end lost 8 bases, and 17 bases lay between the germline ends. This CDR3 has 14 residues.

The chain couples TRBV9 to TRBJ2-3; 10 bases fit TRBD2. The CDR3 extends over 19 amino acids. Trimming removed 4 bases from V and 0 bases from J; junction bases left unmatched: 14. Per the germline V gene, CDR1 is SGDLS and CDR2 is YYNGEE. Here the CDR3 DNA reads TGTGCCAGCAGCTCCCCGCTCCTAGCGGGGGCCGCTAGCACAGATACGCAGTATTTT. The encoded protein is CASSSPLLAGAASTDTQYF.

This clonotype was observed a handful of times. This CDR3 is CASSPGTGPGGDEKLFF. The CDR3 nucleotides are TGTGCCAGCAGTCCCGGGACAGGCCCCGGAGGCGATGAAAAACTGTTTTTT. V and J are TRBV11-2 and TRBJ1-4, with 8 nucleotides matching TRBD1. The junction had 15 bases not matched to a gene; V was cut back by 6 bases and J by 6 bases. The CDR3 sequence is 17 residues long. The germline CDR1 and CDR2 sequences are SGHAT and FQNNGV.

The chain recombines TRBV3-1 with TRBJ2-7, with D maybe TRBD2 (6 bases). In germline, CDR1 is LGHDT, CDR2 YNNKEL (reference sequence). This CDR3 comprises 15 residues. V was pared by 1 base and J by 1 base, with 11 bases between. The CDR3 loop reads CASSQGRGESYEQYF. CDR3 bases: TGTGCCAGCAGCCAAGGGCGGGGTGAATCCTACGAGCAGTACTTC.

The chain uses TRBV29-1 and TRBJ1-1; 8 bases agree with TRBD1. The CDR3 covers 14 residues. The germline gives CDR1 SQVTM, CDR2 ANQGSEA. Germline trimming cut 7 bases from V and 0 bases from J; bases unmatched to any gene: 7. The CDR3 spells CSADRGYMNTEAFF. For the CDR3, the DNA is TGCAGCGCAGACAGGGGTTATATGAACACTGAAGCTTTCTTT. The full variable domain, completed using reference TRBV29-1 and TRBJ1-1, is SAVISQKPSRDICQRGTSLTIQCQVDSQVTMMFWYRQQPGQSLTLIATANQGSEATYESGFVIDKFPISRPNLTFSTLTVSNMSPEDSSIYLCSADRGYMNTEAFFGQGTRLTVV.

This clonotype turned up a few times. The chain recombines TRBV18 with TRBJ1-2; 8 positions agree with TRBD1. Germline V gene sequence: CDR1 KGHSH, CDR2 LQKENI. The CDR3 has 15 residues. V dropped 6 bases and J dropped 0; count of bases not matched to a gene: 6. The DNA of the CDR3 is TGTGCCAGCTCGCCCGACAGGGGAGCTAACTATGGCTACACCTTC. The encoded protein is CASSPDRGANYGYTF.

The rearrangement links TRBV9 to TRBJ1-1, with TRBD1 matching 7 bases. The CDR3 runs 17 residues. Germline CDR1 is SGDLS and CDR2 is YYNGEE. The ends lost 2 bases at V and 0 bases at J; junction bases unmatched: 10. CDR3 bases: TGTGCCAGCAGCGTTGGGGGACTGGGACAGTTGAACACTGAAGCTTTCTTT. Translation gives CASSVGGLGQLNTEAFF.

This clonotype was counted a few times. The chain is built from TRBV3-1 and TRBJ1-1; TRBD1 matches at 7 bases. This CDR3 contains 16 residues. The germline V gene encodes CDR1 LGHDT and CDR2 YNNKEL (reference sequence). V trimming: 1 base; J trimming: 5 bases; junction bases outside the gene matches: 10. The CDR3 DNA sequence: TGTGCCAGCAGCCAAGTAGGGCAGGGGGGTTGGACTGAAGCTTTCTTT. Amino acid sequence: CASSQVGQGGWTEAFF.

This clonotype has just a few counts. V gene TRBV28 combines with J gene TRBJ1-1; unclear D gene. The CDR3 consists of 11 residues. Per the germline V gene, CDR1 is MDHEN and CDR2 is SYDVKM. CDR3 DNA: TGTGTCGTCTACCGGAACACTGAAGCTTTCTTT. Translation: CVVYRNTEAFF. The full variable domain, in which reference TRBV28 and TRBJ1-1 provide the parts outside the CDR3, is DVKVTQSSRYLVKRTGEKVFLECVQDMDHENMFWYRQDPGLGLRLIYFSYDVKMKEKGDIPEGYSVSREKKERFSLILESASTNQTSMYLCVVYRNTEAFFGQGTRLTVV.

The table lists this clonotype with a few counts. The chain recombines TRBV5-5 with TRBJ1-1; no clear D gene. V gave up 0 bases and J gave up 5 bases, with 5 bases separating them. CDR1 is SGHKS and CDR2 is YYEKEE in the germline V gene (reference sequence). This CDR3 region has 12 residues. Written as DNA, the CDR3 is TGTGCCAGCAGCTTGGAGCCGACTGAAGCTTTCTTT. Encoded protein: CASSLEPTEAFF.

The chain employs TRBV29-1 and TRBJ1-4, with 8 bases lining up with TRBD1. This CDR3 is 14 amino acids long. Unmatched junction bases numbered 10, after V lost 6 bases and J lost 7 bases. Germline-derived CDR1 and CDR2 are SQVTM and ANQGSEA. For the CDR3, the DNA is TGCAGCGTCACTTACCGGACAGGGAGTGAAAAACTGTTTTTT. Its translation is CSVTYRTGSEKLFF.

This clonotype was seen only once. V gene TRBV24-1 combines with J gene TRBJ2-3; TRBD2 agrees at 13 bases. The CDR3 is 17 amino acids. The V segment lost 3 bases and the J segment 5 bases; nucleotides outside the gene matches: 7. Germline V gene data show CDR1 as KGHDR and CDR2 as SFDVKD. CDR3 bases: TGTGCCACCAGTGATCCTGGGACTAGCGGGGACCAAGATACGCAGTATTTT. Translating it yields CATSDPGTSGDQDTQYF.

The CDR3 DNA is TGTGCCAGCAGCTTGTTACCCTCCTTGCTTGCTTTCTTT. It translates to CASSLLPSLLAFF. V and J are TRBV7-2 and TRBJ1-1; D unclear. The V end was cut by 3 bases, the J end by 11 bases, with 16 bases between. There are 13 residues in the CDR3. CDR1 and CDR2 from the germline V gene are SGHTA and FQGNSA.

This clonotype was seen more than once but under ten times. The V and J genes are TRBV25-1 and TRBJ1-1, with 11 bases that match TRBD1. V trimming: 4 bases; J trimming: 4 bases; junction bases outside the gene matches: 8. Germline V gives CDR1 MGHDK, CDR2 SYGVNS. The CDR3 loop spans 16 amino acids. This CDR3 reads CASSARTGGGSTEAFF. The DNA of the CDR3 is TGTGCCAGCAGTGCAAGGACAGGGGGCGGTAGCACTGAAGCTTTCTTT.

The V call is TRBV5-1, the J call TRBJ1-1; D remains ambiguous. The germline CDR1 and CDR2 sequences are SGHRS and YFSETQ. V lost 0 bases and J 6 bases, leaving 12 bases between the germline ends. This CDR3 is built from 14 residues. CDR3 in DNA: TGCGCCAGCAGCTTGGGAGAGGCAGACTCTGAAGCTTTCTTT. Translated: CASSLGEADSEAFF. The variable domain in full, completed from reference TRBV5-1 and TRBJ1-1, reads KAGVTQTPRYLIKTRGQQVTLSCSPISGHRSVSWYQQTPGQGLQFLFEYFSETQRNKGNFPGRFSGRQFSNSRSEMNVSTLELGDSALYLCASSLGEADSEAFFGQGTRLTVV.

Only a few counts were recorded for this clonotype. This chain links TRBV6-5 with TRBJ2-6; D is perhaps TRBD1 (5 bases). The germline gives CDR1 MNHEY, CDR2 SVGAGI. The CDR3 sequence is 15 residues long. Between the trimmed V and J ends, which lost 5 bases and 3 bases, there was a span of 11 bases. CDR3 residues: CASSLRALGANVLTF. DNA for the CDR3: TGTGCCAGCAGTCTCAGGGCCCTTGGGGCCAACGTCCTGACTTTC.

The V call is TRBV29-1, the J call TRBJ2-1; TRBD1 might be the D (5 bases). CDR1 is SQVTM and CDR2 is ANQGSEA in the germline V gene. This CDR3 region has 16 residues. V was shortened by 2 bases and J by 3 bases, with 17 bases between the two germline ends. CDR3 protein: CSVEPRQGGIYNEQFF. For the CDR3, the DNA is TGCAGCGTTGAACCCCGGCAGGGTGGGATCTACAATGAGCAGTTCTTC.

The rearrangement links TRBV7-9 to TRBJ2-1; 12 nucleotides match TRBD2. Germline V gene lookup returns CDR1 SEHNR and CDR2 FQNEAQ (reference sequence). This CDR3 has 15 amino acids. J was trimmed by 8 bases and V by 8 bases; bases with no gene match: 10. The CDR3 bases are TGTGCCAGCTTACTAACTAGCGGGGGGATCGATGAGCAGTTCTTC. Its translation: CASLLTSGGIDEQFF.

The rearrangement joins TRBV5-1 to TRBJ2-2; a possible D gene is TRBD1 (6 bases). Germline CDR1 SGHRS, CDR2 YFSETQ. V gave up 3 bases and J gave up 5 bases, with 17 bases separating them. There are 16 residues in the CDR3. CDR3 DNA: TGCGCCAGCAGCTCTCAGGGGAAGTGGATTACCGGGGAGCTGTTTTTT. This translates into CASSSQGKWITGELFF.

This clonotype was seen a few times. The V and J genes are TRBV5-1 and TRBJ1-4; TRBD1 agrees at 8 bases. The CDR3 sequence is 15 residues long. Losses at the gene ends were 3 bases for V and 1 base for J; bases not matched to a gene: 2. Germline CDR1 is SGHRS and CDR2 is YFSETQ. CDR3 sequence: CASSSGQGTNEKLFF. CDR3 DNA sequence: TGCGCCAGCAGCTCCGGACAGGGAACTAATGAAAAACTGTTTTTT.

This clonotype was seen a few times. The CDR3: CASSLLGYEQYF. DNA for the CDR3: TGTGCCAGCAGTTTACTAGGTTACGAGCAGTACTTC. V and J are TRBV12-3 or TRBV12-4 and TRBJ2-7; D is uncertain. The CDR3 spans 12 residues. V was clipped by 2 bases and J by 4 bases, with 6 bases between them.

The J gene is TRBJ2-1, the V gene TRBV29-1; 7 nucleotides agree with TRBD1. The germline V gene has CDR1 SQVTM and CDR2 ANQGSEA. The CDR3 length is 12 residues. The ends lost 7 bases at V and 5 bases at J; junction bases unmatched: 5. The CDR3 region is CSGPGQDNEQFF. The CDR3 DNA sequence: TGCAGCGGCCCAGGACAGGACAATGAGCAGTTCTTC.

This clonotype was detected only a few times. The chain carries TRBV28 and TRBJ2-7; D tentatively fits TRBD1 or TRBD2 (6 bases each). The germline V gene has CDR1 MDHEN and CDR2 SYDVKM. The CDR3 extends over 16 amino acids. V lost 5 bases to trimming and J lost 2 bases, with 19 bases between them. As DNA, the CDR3 is TGTGCCAGCAGTATGACGCGGGACACCTCTGCCTACGAGCAGTACTTC. This translates into CASSMTRDTSAYEQYF.